This T cell receptor beta chain was captured by sequencing in a study of T cell changes during pregnancy in multiple sclerosis. V dropped 6 bases and J dropped 2 bases, with 7 bases sitting between them. The CDR3 contains 13 residues. Germline V gives CDR1 SGHNT, CDR2 YENEEA. This table comes from immunoSEQ multiplex PCR, and its TCRdb copy is limited to in-frame clones, with some not included. The sample holds about 75,000 clones, around 90% seen once. The chain combines TRBV11-3 with TRBJ2-2; TRBD2 might be the D (5 bases). The TCR was taken from a female donor in good health, enrolled as a control in a pregnancy study. The sequencing used peripheral blood, collected in the first trimester of pregnancy. The CDR3 spells CASSEGNTGELFF. The CDR3 DNA sequence: TGTGCCAGCAGTGAGGGCAACACCGGGGAGCTGTTTTTT. The whole variable domain, remainder taken from reference TRBV11-3 and TRBJ2-2, is EAGVVQSPRYKIIEKKQPVAFWCNPISGHNTLYWYLQNLGQGPELLIRYENEEAVDDSQLPKDRFSAERLKGVDSTLKIQPAELGDSAVYLCASSEGNTGELFFGEGSRLTVL.